This TCR beta chain was found in a study of technical replicates of blood from a handful of donors. CDR1 MNHEY and CDR2 SVGAGI come from the germline V gene. The CDR3 has 13 residues. The ends were cut back, 6 bases at V and 5 bases at J, with 14 bases in the middle. The protocol was immunoSEQ multiplex PCR, while the TCRdb copy is restricted to in-frame clones and leaves out a portion. The profile shows tens of thousands of clones, around nine tenths of them singletons. The origin of this receptor is a human donor in good health. Some clones in this sample may be carry-over from other donors' samples. What was sequenced was PBMCs. V gene TRBV6-5 combines with J gene TRBJ2-7, with a possible D match to TRBD2 (6 bases). The CDR3 nucleotides read TGTGCCAGCAGCCCCGGGACTGCTAACGAGCAGTACTTC. This translates into CASSPGTANEQYF.